This T cell receptor beta chain was obtained from a study of cytomegalovirus exposure and HLA in healthy donors. Across the whole study: Caucasian-associated ancestry cluster membership applied to just over 80% of under 450 genotyped donors.

PCR used 60 Vbeta primers and 13 Jbeta primers. TCRdb keeps only in-frame clones here, not all; method: immunoSEQ multiplex PCR. Seen here are about 120,000 clones, roughly 80% observed once, and the top ten hold less than 3.5%. Germline CDR1 is SGHRS and CDR2 is YFSETQ. The CDR3 extends over 14 amino acids. The V segment lost 5 bases and the J segment 2 bases; nucleotides outside the gene matches: 4. Study conclusions and caveats: A classifier reportedly called cytomegalovirus status with high sensitivity and specificity.

Details on this clone: What it binds is not known.

The sequence was obtained from a woman in her 40s in good health and CMV-seropositive. The sample was PBMCs. The chain is built from TRBV5-1 and TRBJ2-5; TRBD1 agrees at 9 bases. The chain's CDR3 is CASSSTGGQETQYF. The CDR3 nucleotides read TGCGCCAGCAGTTCGACAGGGGGGCAAGAGACCCAGTACTTC.